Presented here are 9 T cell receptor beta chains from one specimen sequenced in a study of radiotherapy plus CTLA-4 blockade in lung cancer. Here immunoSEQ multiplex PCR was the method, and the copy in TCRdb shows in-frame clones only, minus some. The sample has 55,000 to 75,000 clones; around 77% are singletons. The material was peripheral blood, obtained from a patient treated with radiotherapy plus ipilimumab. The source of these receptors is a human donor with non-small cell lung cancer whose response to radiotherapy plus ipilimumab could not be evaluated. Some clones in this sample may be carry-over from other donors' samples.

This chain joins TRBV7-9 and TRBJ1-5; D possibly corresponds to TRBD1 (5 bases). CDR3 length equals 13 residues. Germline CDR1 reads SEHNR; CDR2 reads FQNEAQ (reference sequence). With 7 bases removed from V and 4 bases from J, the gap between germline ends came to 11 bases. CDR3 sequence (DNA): TGTGCCAGCACCTTGGGGGGGAATCAGCCCCAGCATTTT. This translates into CASTLGGNQPQHF. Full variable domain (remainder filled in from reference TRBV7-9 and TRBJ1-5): DTGVSQNPRHKITKRGQNVTFRCDPISEHNRLYWYRQTLGQGPEFLTYFQNEAQLEKSRLLSDRFSAERPKGSFSTLEIQRTEQGDSAMYLCASTLGGNQPQHFGDGTRLSIL.

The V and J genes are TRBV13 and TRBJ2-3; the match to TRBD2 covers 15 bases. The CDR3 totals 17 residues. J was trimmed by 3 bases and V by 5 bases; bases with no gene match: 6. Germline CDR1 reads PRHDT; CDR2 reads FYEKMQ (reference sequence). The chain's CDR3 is CASSPGLAGGLTDTQYF. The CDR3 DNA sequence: TGTGCCAGCAGCCCTGGACTAGCGGGGGGGTTAACAGATACGCAGTATTTT.

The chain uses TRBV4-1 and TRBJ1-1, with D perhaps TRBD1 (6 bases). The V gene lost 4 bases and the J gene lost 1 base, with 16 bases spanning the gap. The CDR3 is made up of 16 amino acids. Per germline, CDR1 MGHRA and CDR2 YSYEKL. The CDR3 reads CASSPLSLTGNTEAFF. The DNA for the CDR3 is TGCGCCAGCAGCCCTCTATCTCTGACAGGGAACACTGAAGCTTTCTTT.

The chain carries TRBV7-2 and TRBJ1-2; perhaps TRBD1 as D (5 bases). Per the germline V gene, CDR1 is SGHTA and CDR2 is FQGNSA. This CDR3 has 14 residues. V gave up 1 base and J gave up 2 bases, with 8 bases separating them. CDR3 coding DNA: TGTGCCAGCAGCTTAGGCAGGGAAAACTATGGCTACACCTTC. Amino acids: CASSLGRENYGYTF.

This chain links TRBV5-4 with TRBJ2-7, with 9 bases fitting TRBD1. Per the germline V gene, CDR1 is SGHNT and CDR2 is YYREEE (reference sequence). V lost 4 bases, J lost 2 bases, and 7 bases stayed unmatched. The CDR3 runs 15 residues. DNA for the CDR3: TGTGCCAGCAGCCTCGAGGGGACAGGGACCTACGAGCAGTACTTC. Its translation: CASSLEGTGTYEQYF. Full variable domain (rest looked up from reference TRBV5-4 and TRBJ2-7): ETGVTQSPTHLIKTRGQQVTLRCSSQSGHNTVSWYQQALGQGPQFIFQYYREEENGRGNFPPRFSGLQFPNYSSELNVNALELDDSALYLCASSLEGTGTYEQYFGPGTRLTVT.

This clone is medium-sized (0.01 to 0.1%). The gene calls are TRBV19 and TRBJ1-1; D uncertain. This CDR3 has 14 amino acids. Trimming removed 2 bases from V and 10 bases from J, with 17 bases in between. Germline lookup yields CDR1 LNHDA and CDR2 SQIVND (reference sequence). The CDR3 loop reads CASSILGPSGGAFF. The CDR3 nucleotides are TGTGCCAGTAGTATACTTGGTCCCTCCGGAGGAGCTTTCTTT.

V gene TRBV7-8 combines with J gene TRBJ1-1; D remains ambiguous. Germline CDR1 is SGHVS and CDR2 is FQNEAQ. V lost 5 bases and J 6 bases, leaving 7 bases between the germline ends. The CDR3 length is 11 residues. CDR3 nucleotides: TGTGCCAGCAGCCGTGACTCTGAAGCTTTCTTT. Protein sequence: CASSRDSEAFF.

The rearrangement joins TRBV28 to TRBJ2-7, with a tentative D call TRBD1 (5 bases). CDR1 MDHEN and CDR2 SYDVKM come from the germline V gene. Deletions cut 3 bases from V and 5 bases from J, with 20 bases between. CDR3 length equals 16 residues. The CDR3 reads CASSFRQGLNPNEQYF. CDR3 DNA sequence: TGTGCCAGCAGTTTTCGGCAGGGCCTTAATCCGAACGAGCAGTACTTC.

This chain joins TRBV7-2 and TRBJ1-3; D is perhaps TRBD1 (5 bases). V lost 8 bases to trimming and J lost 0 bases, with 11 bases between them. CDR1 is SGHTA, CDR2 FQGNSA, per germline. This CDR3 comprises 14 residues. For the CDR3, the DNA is TGTGCCAGCGGGTCCGGGGGCTCTGGAAACACCATATATTTT. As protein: CASGSGGSGNTIYF.